The 10 T cell receptor beta chains below all came from one sample that was sequenced in a study of cytomegalovirus exposure and HLA in healthy donors. The PCR ran on 60 Vbeta and 13 Jbeta primers. Clones were read by immunoSEQ multiplex PCR, and TCRdb kept only the in-frame ones, dropping some. The data show about 130,000 clones, about a sixth seen once. The sequenced material came from PBMCs. These receptors came from a female donor in good health and CMV-seropositive.

V and J are TRBV4-3 and TRBJ2-3, with TRBD2 matching 8 bases. The CDR3 has 16 amino acids. Germline CDR1 and CDR2: LGHNA and YSLEER. V was pared by 2 bases and J by 2 bases, with 6 bases of the junction left unmatched. The CDR3 DNA is TGCGCCAGCAGCCAATTGGCGGGGGGTAACACAGATACGCAGTATTTT. Residues: CASSQLAGGNTDTQYF.

In this sample, this clone turned up a few times. V is TRBV7-8 and J is TRBJ2-2, with TRBD2 identical over 8 bases. The CDR3 loop spans 16 amino acids. Germline V gene lookup returns CDR1 SGHVS and CDR2 FQNEAQ. J was trimmed by 1 base and V by 5 bases; bases with no gene match: 6. CDR3 region: CASSTRLARNTGELFF. The CDR3, as DNA: TGTGCCAGCAGCACAAGACTAGCGAGGAACACCGGGGAGCTGTTTTTT.

This clone was picked up a small number of times. The V gene is TRBV5-1, the J gene TRBJ1-4; no firm D call. Germline CDR1 SGHRS, CDR2 YFSETQ. V gave up 3 bases and J gave up 0 bases, with 3 bases separating them. CDR3 size: 13 residues. CDR3 nucleotide sequence: TGCGCCAGCAGCTCCGCAACTAATGAAAAACTGTTTTTT. Residues: CASSSATNEKLFF.

V is TRBV2 and J is TRBJ2-7; D remains ambiguous. V lost 3 bases and J 0 bases, leaving 6 bases between the germline ends. Per germline, CDR1 SNHLY and CDR2 FYNNEI. This CDR3 has 13 amino acids. The CDR3 DNA reads TGTGCCAGCAGTGAGACAACCTCCTACGAGCAGTACTTC. Its protein product is CASSETTSYEQYF.

This clone has only a few counts. CDR3 loop: CASSLLFGRPSVYVGQYF. The CDR3 bases are TGTGCCAGCAGTTTATTATTCGGTAGACCTAGCGTTTATGTGGGCCAGTACTTC. The chain employs TRBV28 and TRBJ2-5; tentatively, D is TRBD2 (6 bases). The CDR3 totals 18 residues. Germline lookup yields CDR1 MDHEN and CDR2 SYDVKM. V was pared by 1 base and J by 10 bases, with 28 bases between.

This clone appeared a few times. J is TRBJ2-2 and V is TRBV29-1; 7 positions agree with TRBD2. The CDR3 totals 13 residues. Germline CDR1 and CDR2: SQVTM and ANQGSEA. The V and J ends lost 7 bases and 6 bases, in that order; junction bases with no gene match: 8. DNA of the CDR3: TGCAGCGGGGCCTCGGGAGGCCCCGGGGAGCTGTTTTTT. Translating gives CSGASGGPGELFF.

This clone occurred a few times. V is TRBV5-1 and J is TRBJ2-7; 7 bases are shared with TRBD1. The CDR3 runs 13 residues. J lost 5 bases, V lost 4 bases, and 6 bases had no gene match. The germline V gene encodes CDR1 SGHRS and CDR2 YFSETQ. The CDR3 spells CASSGGTANEQYF. The CDR3 coding sequence is TGCGCCAGCAGCGGTGGGACAGCCAACGAGCAGTACTTC.

The genes are TRBV6-5 and TRBJ2-7; D is possibly TRBD1 (6 bases). Germline CDR1 reads MNHEY; CDR2 reads SVGAGI. V lost 7 bases, J lost 1 base, and 11 bases lay in between. The CDR3 contains 13 residues. The CDR3 nucleotides are TGTGCCAGCACCGAGGACAGTTCCTACGAGCAGTACTTC. It translates to CASTEDSSYEQYF.

This clone was counted between two and nine times. The CDR3 coding sequence is TGTGCCAGTATCTCCCGGCAGGCGAACACAGATACGCAGTATTTT. Protein sequence: CASISRQANTDTQYF. The V gene is TRBV6-5, the J gene TRBJ2-3; D is ambiguous. The V end lost 9 bases, the J end lost 2 bases, and 18 bases lay between the germline ends. Germline values: CDR1 MNHEY, CDR2 SVGAGI. This CDR3 has 15 amino acids.

There are a few counts of this clone. CDR3 bases: TGTGCCAGCTCGCCCACACCCGGGTCACCCCTCCACTTT. Amino acids: CASSPTPGSPLHF. This sequence joins TRBV18 and TRBJ1-6; D remains ambiguous. Germline V gene data show CDR1 as KGHSH and CDR2 as LQKENI. The CDR3 has 13 residues. The V and J ends lost 6 bases and 10 bases respectively, with 13 bases between them.